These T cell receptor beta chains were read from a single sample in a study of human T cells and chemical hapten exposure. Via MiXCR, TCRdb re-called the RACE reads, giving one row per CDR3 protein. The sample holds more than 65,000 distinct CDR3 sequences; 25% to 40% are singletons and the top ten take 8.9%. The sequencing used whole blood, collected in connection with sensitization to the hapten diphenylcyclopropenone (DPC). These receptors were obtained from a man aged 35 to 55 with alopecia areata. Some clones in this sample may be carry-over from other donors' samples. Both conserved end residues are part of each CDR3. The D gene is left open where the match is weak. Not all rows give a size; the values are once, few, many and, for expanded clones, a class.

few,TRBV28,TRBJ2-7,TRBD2,CASSGLAGPYEQYF,TGTGCCAGCAGTGGACTAGCGGGACCCTACGAGCAGTACTTC
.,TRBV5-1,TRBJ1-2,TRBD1,CASSLALGTEYGYTF,TGCGCCAGCAGCTTGGCCCTAGGGACAGAGTATGGCTACACCTTC
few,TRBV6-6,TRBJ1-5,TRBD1,CASSARGDYQPQHF,TGTGCCAGCAGTGCCAGGGGGGACTATCAGCCCCAGCATTTT
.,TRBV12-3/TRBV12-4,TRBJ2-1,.,CASSLIRGIYNEQFF,TGTGCCAGCAGTTTAATCCGGGGCATATACAATGAGCAGTTCTTC
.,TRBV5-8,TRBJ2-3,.,CASGGSSTDTQYF,TGTGCCAGCGGGGGCTCTAGCACAGATACGCAGTATTTT
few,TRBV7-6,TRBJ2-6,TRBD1,CASSPTGATGANVLTF,TGTGCCAGCAGCCCTACAGGGGCTACTGGGGCCAACGTCCTGACTTTC
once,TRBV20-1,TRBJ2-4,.,CSARVTPGGQNIQYF,TGCAGTGCTAGAGTAACACCGGGGGGCCAAAACATTCAGTACTTC
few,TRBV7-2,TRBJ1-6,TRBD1,CASSLRRDRVYSPLHF,TGTGCCAGCAGCTTACGCCGGGACAGGGTTTACTCACCCCTCCACTTT
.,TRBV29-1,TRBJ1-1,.,CSVEEDPLGSTEAFF,TGCAGCGTTGAAGAGGACCCTTTAGGGAGCACTGAAGCTTTCTTT
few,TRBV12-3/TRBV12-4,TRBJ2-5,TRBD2,CASRRRTSGSGTETQYF,TGTGCCAGCAGGCGTCGGACTAGCGGGAGTGGTACGGAGACCCAGTACTTC
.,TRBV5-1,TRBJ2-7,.,CASSPRQTYEQYF,TGCGCCAGCAGCCCAAGACAGACCTACGAGCAGTACTTC
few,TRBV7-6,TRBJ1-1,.,CASSLGPEGSTEAFF,TGTGCCAGCAGCTTAGGACCTGAGGGGAGCACTGAAGCTTTCTTT
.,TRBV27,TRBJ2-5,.,CASSPPGLLRTAQYF,TGTGCCAGCAGTCCCCCGGGACTGCTGCGAACAGCCCAGTACTTC
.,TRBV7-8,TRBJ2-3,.,CASSLSVSTDTQYF,TGTGCCAGCAGCTTATCTGTCAGCACAGATACGCAGTATTTT
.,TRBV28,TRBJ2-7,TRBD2,CASSSGGRAHEQYF,TGTGCCAGCAGTTCGGGCGGGAGGGCCCACGAGCAGTACTTC
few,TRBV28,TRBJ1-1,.,CASSSSTAMNTEAFF,TGTGCCAGCAGTTCATCGACAGCCATGAACACTGAAGCTTTCTTT
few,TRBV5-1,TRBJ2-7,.,CASSLGSSPTYEQYF,TGCGCCAGCAGCTTGGGGAGCAGCCCCACCTACGAGCAGTACTTC